What follows is one T cell receptor beta chain and its context. The identical CDR3 is also encoded by other nucleotide sequences in the sample. The source of the sample is a study of cytomegalovirus exposure and HLA in healthy donors. Study-wide context: An early release of data contained about 85 million unique TCRs, which came from HLA-typed donors. Genotyping showed less than 85% of roughly 400 donors falling in the Caucasian-associated ancestry cluster.

The PCR used 60 Vbeta and 13 Jbeta primers. Measured with immunoSEQ multiplex PCR; TCRdb has only the in-frame clones, and not every one. Here the sample spans some 160,000 clones, around 84% being singletons. The clonotype was recovered from a male donor in good health and CMV-seropositive. What was sequenced was PBMCs.

In DNA, the CDR3 is TGCGCCAGCAGCTTAGGCGGGAACACCGGGGAGCTGTTTTTT. Its translation is CASSLGGNTGELFF. The chain employs TRBV5-1 and TRBJ2-2; D is unclear. Trimming removed 2 bases at V and 1 base at J, with 6 bases between. Per germline, CDR1 SGHRS and CDR2 YFSETQ. There are 14 residues in the CDR3.